This entry lists 26 T cell receptor beta chains sequenced from one sample in a study of beta chain features in type 1 diabetes. The isolated RNA, all of it, was reverse transcribed, so expressed TCRB transcripts were what got sequenced. Generated by immunoSEQ multiplex PCR, the TCRdb table keeps only in-frame clones and is missing some. The table has more than 15,000 clones, around 59% seen once. The sequencing input was stem cell memory CD4+ T cells from blood. The receptors stem from a young woman in good health.

The rearrangement joins TRBV6-5 to TRBJ1-1; the match to TRBD1 covers 11 bases. The CDR3 length is 14 residues. CDR1 is MNHEY, CDR2 SVGAGI, per germline. The J segment lost 1 base and the V segment lost 7 bases, leaving 2 bases of the junction unmatched. The CDR3 is CASKGTGGNTEAFF. For the CDR3, the DNA is TGTGCCAGCAAGGGGACAGGGGGGAACACTGAAGCTTTCTTT.

This chain links TRBV5-1 with TRBJ2-5; 12 nucleotides agree with TRBD2. CDR1 SGHRS and CDR2 YFSETQ come from the germline V gene. The CDR3 is 15 amino acids. V lost 1 base and J lost 5; bases outside the gene matches: 3. The CDR3 coding sequence is TGCGCCAGCAGCTTGTCGACTAGCGGGAGTGAGACCCAGTACTTC. Translating gives CASSLSTSGSETQYF.

The count of this clone is one. This chain uses TRBV4-1 with TRBJ2-5; perhaps TRBD1 as D (5 bases). The J call may be wrong; the DNA end is better matched by TRBJ2-7. Germline V CDR1 and CDR2: MGHRA, YSYEKL. The CDR3 spans 14 residues. CDR3 amino acids: CASSHLGLVNEQYF. The CDR3 DNA is TGCGCCAGCAGCCATCTGGGGCTTGTGAACGAGCAGTACTTC.

The chain couples TRBV11-2 to TRBJ2-7; tentatively, D is TRBD2 (5 bases). The V end was cut by 1 base, the J end by 3 bases, with 7 bases between. Germline assignment: CDR1 SGHAT and CDR2 FQNNGV. The CDR3 loop spans 13 amino acids. For the CDR3, the DNA is TGTGCCAGCAGCTTAGGAGAGGGCTACGAGCAGTACTTC. This encodes CASSLGEGYEQYF.

J is TRBJ2-7 and V is TRBV30; 9 bases fit TRBD1. Germline values: CDR1 GTSNPN, CDR2 SVGIG (reference sequence). J was trimmed by 3 bases and V by 3 bases; bases with no gene match: 9. This CDR3 comprises 15 residues. The CDR3, as DNA: TGTGCCTGGAGGCCCATGGGACAGGGAAACTACGAGCAGTACTTC. Protein sequence: CAWRPMGQGNYEQYF. Together with reference TRBV30 and TRBJ2-7, the CDR3 gives the full variable domain: SQTIHQWPATLVQPVGSPLSLECTVEGTSNPNLYWYRQAAGRGLQLLFYSVGIGQISSEVPQNLSASRPQDRQFILSSKKLLLSDSGFYLCAWRPMGQGNYEQYFGPGTRLTVT.

The chain has TRBV6-1 and TRBJ2-5; TRBD1 aligns across 9 bases. After removal of 0 bases from V and 11 bases from J, the junction contained 10 bases not matched to a gene. Germline CDR1 is MNHNS and CDR2 is SASEGT. The CDR3 extends over 15 amino acids. This chain's CDR3 is CASSEARGTGQRQYF. CDR3 in DNA: TGTGCCAGCAGTGAAGCGCGGGGGACAGGGCAGCGGCAGTACTTC.

V gene TRBV18 combines with J gene TRBJ1-2; 7 bases align to TRBD1. The CDR3 is 20 amino acids. V shed 3 bases and J 0 bases; nucleotides not matched to a gene: 19. The germline gives CDR1 KGHSH, CDR2 LQKENI. CDR3 sequence reads: CASSPARQGDLRGSNYGYTF. CDR3 DNA: TGTGCCAGCTCACCGGCGCGACAGGGAGACCTAAGAGGGTCTAACTATGGCTACACCTTC.

This clone was detected only a few times. This chain links TRBV10-1 with TRBJ1-1; D not certain. Between the trimmed V and J ends, which lost 2 bases and 0 bases, there was a span of 4 bases. The germline V gene has CDR1 WNHNN and CDR2 SYGVQD (reference sequence). This CDR3 has 13 residues. CDR3 nucleotides: TGCGCCAGCAGTGAGCAGTTGAACACTGAAGCTTTCTTT. As protein: CASSEQLNTEAFF.

The chain uses TRBV2 and TRBJ1-2; 7 nucleotides line up with TRBD1. With V trimmed by 6 bases and J by 8 bases, 6 bases remained unmatched. The CDR3 runs 12 residues. Germline V CDR1 and CDR2: SNHLY, FYNNEI. DNA for the CDR3: TGTGCCAGCAGCTCGACAGGGCTCGGCTACACCTTC. It specifies CASSSTGLGYTF.

This clone has just a few counts. The chain combines TRBV7-3 with TRBJ2-5; 7 bases match TRBD2. The germline gives CDR1 SGHTA, CDR2 FQGTGA. This CDR3 contains 15 residues. V lost 0 bases and J lost 0; bases outside the gene matches: 1. The CDR3 DNA reads as TGTGCCAGCAGCTTAACCGGGGGGTACCAAGAGACCCAGTACTTC. It codes for CASSLTGGYQETQYF.

This clone has just one count. The identical CDR3 is also encoded by other nucleotide sequences in the sample. The chain uses TRBV28 and TRBJ1-5; TRBD1 might be the D (6 bases). The CDR3 covers 12 residues. The germline V gene encodes CDR1 MDHEN and CDR2 SYDVKM. With 6 bases removed from V and 7 bases from J, the gap between germline ends came to 10 bases. CDR3 bases: TGTGCCAGCAGGCGCAGGGGACAGCCCCAGCATTTT. It codes for CASRRRGQPQHF.

V gene TRBV2 combines with J gene TRBJ1-1, with 7 bases lining up with TRBD1. The V and J ends lost 0 bases and 3 bases, in that order; junction bases with no gene match: 4. Germline CDR1 is SNHLY and CDR2 is FYNNEI. This CDR3 region has 15 residues. The CDR3, as DNA: TGTGCCAGCAGTGAAGCGACAGGGTGGGACACTGAAGCTTTCTTT. Protein product: CASSEATGWDTEAFF.

This rearrangement joins TRBV5-4 to TRBJ1-1; D remains unclear. Looked up from germline, CDR1 is SGHNT and CDR2 is YYREEE (reference sequence). This CDR3 has 13 amino acids. Deletions cut 0 bases from V and 4 bases from J, with 7 bases between. The CDR3 DNA reads TGTGCCAGCAGCTTGGAACAGCCCACTGAAGCTTTCTTT. It specifies CASSLEQPTEAFF. Supplemented by reference TRBV5-4 and TRBJ1-1, the full variable domain reads ETGVTQSPTHLIKTRGQQVTLRCSSQSGHNTVSWYQQALGQGPQFIFQYYREEENGRGNFPPRFSGLQFPNYSSELNVNALELDDSALYLCASSLEQPTEAFFGQGTRLTVV.

The table lists this clone with a few counts. The chain couples TRBV19 to TRBJ1-1, with a possible D match to TRBD1 (5 bases). Looked up from germline, CDR1 is LNHDA and CDR2 is SQIVND (reference sequence). The V and J ends lost 3 bases and 4 bases respectively, with 21 bases between them. The CDR3 consists of 17 residues. The CDR3: CASSIGTSQLRGTEAFF. The DNA of the CDR3 is TGTGCCAGTAGTATTGGGACTTCACAGTTGAGGGGCACTGAAGCTTTCTTT.

V usage is TRBV6-6 and J usage is TRBJ1-2, with TRBD1 as a possible D gene (5 bases). The V gene lost 6 bases and the J gene lost 0 bases, with 8 bases spanning the gap. The germline V gene has CDR1 MNHNY and CDR2 SVGAGI (reference sequence). The CDR3 has 13 amino acids. The CDR3: CASRKTANYGYTF. The CDR3 DNA follows: TGTGCCAGCAGAAAGACAGCTAACTATGGCTACACCTTC.

This chain connects TRBV5-1 to TRBJ2-7; possibly TRBD1 for D (6 bases). This CDR3 comprises 14 residues. Trimming took off 2 bases at V and 3 bases at J, with 12 bases between the two ends. Germline V gene lookup returns CDR1 SGHRS and CDR2 YFSETQ. CDR3 sequence reads: CASSFLGHSYEQYF. The CDR3 nucleotides are TGCGCCAGCAGCTTCCTGGGACACAGCTACGAGCAGTACTTC.

This clone was found a few times. The rearrangement joins TRBV5-1 to TRBJ1-4; D not resolved. Germline V gene lookup returns CDR1 SGHRS and CDR2 YFSETQ. The germline V and J ends were trimmed by 4 bases and 7 bases, with 14 bases remaining between them. The CDR3 has 14 residues. The CDR3 DNA is TGCGCCAGCAGCATGACCCCCAGCGGTGAAAAACTGTTTTTT. It codes for CASSMTPSGEKLFF.

The chain couples TRBV2 to TRBJ1-3; D remains unclear. Trimming took off 2 bases at V and 0 bases at J, with 8 bases between the two ends. CDR3 length equals 15 residues. Germline CDR1 SNHLY, CDR2 FYNNEI. The CDR3 loop is CASSELVLSGNTIYF. In nucleotides, the CDR3 is TGTGCCAGCAGTGAACTAGTCCTCTCTGGAAACACCATATATTTT.

The chain joins TRBV5-1 to TRBJ2-3; 11 nucleotides line up with TRBD2. The CDR3 is made up of 16 amino acids. V was pared by 4 bases and J by 0 bases, with 4 bases of the junction left unmatched. Germline V gene sequence: CDR1 SGHRS, CDR2 YFSETQ. Here the CDR3 reads CASSPRTSGSTDTQYF. The DNA of the CDR3 is TGCGCCAGCAGCCCGAGGACTAGCGGGAGCACAGATACGCAGTATTTT.

This clone was picked up a small number of times. V is TRBV6-6 and J is TRBJ2-3; 12 nucleotides line up with TRBD2. Per the germline V gene, CDR1 is MNHNY and CDR2 is SVGAGI (reference sequence). There are 16 residues in the CDR3. The V gene end was trimmed by 6 bases and the J gene end by 2 bases; junction bases not matched to a gene: 6. This CDR3 is CASSPLAGGFTDTQYF. In nucleotides, the CDR3 is TGTGCCAGCAGCCCACTAGCGGGGGGTTTCACAGATACGCAGTATTTT.

The table lists this clone with a few counts. The rearrangement links TRBV5-4 to TRBJ1-1, with a weak D call TRBD1 (5 bases). Germline loops: CDR1 SGHNT, CDR2 YYREEE (reference sequence). CDR3 size: 14 residues. Between the trimmed V and J ends, which lost 4 bases and 2 bases, there was a span of 12 bases. The chain's CDR3 is CASSPWGGNTEAFF. The CDR3 DNA reads TGTGCCAGCAGCCCGTGGGGGGGAAACACTGAAGCTTTCTTT.

The chain couples TRBV18 to TRBJ2-1; 7 nucleotides line up with TRBD2. Germline loops: CDR1 KGHSH, CDR2 LQKENI. J lost 8 bases, V lost 3 bases, and 7 bases had no gene match. CDR3 length: 14 residues. For the CDR3, the DNA is TGTGCCAGCTCACCTCCGCGGGGGATCGATGAGCAGTTCTTC. Translation gives CASSPPRGIDEQFF.

This clone was seen more than once but under ten times. The V call is TRBV4-2, the J call TRBJ2-3; a possible D gene is TRBD2 (5 bases). The CDR3 has 15 amino acids. Deletions cut 1 base from V and 0 bases from J, with 8 bases between. The V gene's germline CDR1 is LGHNA and CDR2 YNFKEQ. The CDR3 loop reads CASSQVATSTDTQYF. CDR3 in DNA: TGTGCCAGCAGCCAAGTAGCGACTAGCACAGATACGCAGTATTTT.

This clone was seen a handful of times. The chain joins TRBV11-2 to TRBJ1-3, with D possibly matching TRBD1 (6 bases). Per germline, CDR1 SGHAT and CDR2 FQNNGV. The CDR3 totals 17 residues. The V gene lost 6 bases and the J gene lost 0 bases, with 18 bases spanning the gap. CDR3 in DNA: TGTGCCAGCAGTCCAATTTACAGGGTTGACTCTGGAAACACCATATATTTT. It specifies CASSPIYRVDSGNTIYF.

This clone was seen more than once but under ten times. The J gene is TRBJ2-1, the V gene TRBV7-2; possible D gene TRBD1, 6 bases. The CDR3 is 15 residues long. Germline V CDR1 and CDR2: SGHTA, FQGNSA. Trimming shortened V by 2 bases and J by 6 bases, and 14 bases separated the two germline ends. CDR3 region: CASSLLQGRGNEQFF. Here the CDR3 DNA reads TGTGCCAGCAGCTTACTACAGGGACGGGGCAATGAGCAGTTCTTC.

CDR3 DNA sequence: TGTGCCAGCAGTCCCGGGGGGCCAGACACCATATATTTT. It is translated as CASSPGGPDTIYF. This chain connects TRBV6-6 to TRBJ1-3; possibly TRBD1 for D (6 bases). Per the germline V gene, CDR1 is MNHNY and CDR2 is SVGAGI (reference sequence). The CDR3 length is 13 residues. V was shortened by 5 bases and J by 8 bases, with 13 bases between the two germline ends.